This entry is about one T cell receptor (beta chain). The target antigen is unknown. This specimen comes from a study of identical twins. Study-wide results and caveats: Modelling underestimated the level of out-of-frame TCR alpha sharing observed in monozygotic twins.

TCRdb re-called the 5' RACE reads with MiXCR, one entry per CDR3 protein. This sample carries approximately 620,000 distinct CDR3 sequences, 8.5% to 9.5% of them seen once, and the ten largest clones take 0.85% to 1%. These data were also reused for a study on yellow fever vaccine responses in identical twins. That study reports: After vaccination, twins' T cell response reportedly seemed partly convergent, partly personalized.

Source material: PBMCs. The source of this sequence is a woman aged 18-29 years in good health.

In nucleotides, the CDR3 is TGTGCCAGCAGCCCAGAGGCTAGCGGGAGCTGGGACGATGAGCAGTTCTTC. Encoded protein: CASSPEASGSWDDEQFF. This chain links TRBV7-6 with TRBJ2-1, with 10 bases lining up with TRBD2. V lost 5 bases, J lost 8 bases, and 15 bases stayed unmatched. Germline V lookup: CDR1 SGHVS, CDR2 FNYEAQ. The CDR3 is 17 residues long. The full variable domain, completed using reference TRBV7-6 and TRBJ2-1, is GAGVSQSPRYKVTKRGQDVALRCDPISGHVSLYWYRQALGQGPEFLTYFNYEAQQDKSGLPNDRFSAERPEGSISTLTIQRTEQRDSAMYRCASSPEASGSWDDEQFFGPGTRLTVL.